This T cell receptor beta chain was found in a study of response to subunit inactivated influenza vaccine. The CDR3 is 15 amino acids. The germline CDR1 and CDR2 sequences are SQVTM and ANQGSEA. The V and J ends lost 6 bases and 2 bases, in that order; junction bases with no gene match: 9. This clonotype was seen at least ten times. As yet, its antigen is unknown. Study results and caveats: Authors proposed each seasonal influenza vaccination draws in few new T cells.

TCRdb processed the RT-PCR reads anew with MiXCR; each CDR3 protein has one entry. There are about 650,000 distinct CDR3 sequences in the sample; around 16% occur only once, and approximately 10% lies in the top ten. The material sequenced was PBMCs from blood, taken about 12 days after vaccination. J is TRBJ2-7 and V is TRBV29-1, with TRBD1 matching 11 bases. The sequence came from a man aged 50-59 years who received an inactivated influenza vaccine. The CDR3 protein is CSVRRRDRGTYEQYF. In nucleotides, the CDR3 is TGCAGCGTCCGCAGGAGGGACAGGGGGACCTACGAGCAGTACTTC.